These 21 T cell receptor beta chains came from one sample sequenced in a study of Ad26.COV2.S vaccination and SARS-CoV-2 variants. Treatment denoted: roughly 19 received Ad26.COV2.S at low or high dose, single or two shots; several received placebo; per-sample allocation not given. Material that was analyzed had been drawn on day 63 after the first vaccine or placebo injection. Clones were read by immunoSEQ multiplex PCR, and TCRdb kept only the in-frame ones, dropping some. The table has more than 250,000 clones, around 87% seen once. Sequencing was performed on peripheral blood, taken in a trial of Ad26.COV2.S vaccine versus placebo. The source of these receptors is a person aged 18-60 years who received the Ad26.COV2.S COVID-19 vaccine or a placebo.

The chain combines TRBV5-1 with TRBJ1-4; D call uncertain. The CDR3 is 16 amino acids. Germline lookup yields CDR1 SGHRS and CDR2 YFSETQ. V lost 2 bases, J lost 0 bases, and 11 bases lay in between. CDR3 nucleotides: TGCGCCAGCAGCTTTGGACTTGTAACAACTAATGAAAAACTGTTTTTT. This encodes CASSFGLVTTNEKLFF.

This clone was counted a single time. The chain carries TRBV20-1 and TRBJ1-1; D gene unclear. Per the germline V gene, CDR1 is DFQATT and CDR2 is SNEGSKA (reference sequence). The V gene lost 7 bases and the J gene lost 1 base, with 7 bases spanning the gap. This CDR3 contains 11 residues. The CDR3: CSVEENTEAFF. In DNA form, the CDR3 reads TGCAGTGTCGAGGAGAACACTGAAGCTTTCTTT.

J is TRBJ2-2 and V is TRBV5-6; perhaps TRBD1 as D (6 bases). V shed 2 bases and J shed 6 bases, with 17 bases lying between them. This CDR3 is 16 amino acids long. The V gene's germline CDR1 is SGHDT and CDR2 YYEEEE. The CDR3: CASSFKPGANAGELFF. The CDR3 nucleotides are TGTGCCAGCAGCTTTAAACCAGGGGCCAACGCCGGGGAGCTGTTTTTT.

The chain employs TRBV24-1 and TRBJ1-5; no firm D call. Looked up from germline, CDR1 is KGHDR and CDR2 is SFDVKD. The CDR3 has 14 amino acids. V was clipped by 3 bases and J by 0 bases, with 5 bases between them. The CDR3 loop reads CATSDGRSNQPQHF. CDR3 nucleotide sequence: TGTGCCACCAGTGATGGACGTAGCAATCAGCCCCAGCATTTT.

The CDR3 protein is CASSAEAGNSPLHF. The CDR3 region has the DNA TGTGCCAGCAGCGCAGAGGCAGGGAACTCACCCCTCCACTTT. This chain joins TRBV5-6 and TRBJ1-6, with a possible D match to TRBD1 (5 bases). The CDR3 has 14 residues. The V end was cut by 4 bases, the J end by 10 bases, with 15 bases between. Looked up from germline, CDR1 is SGHDT and CDR2 is YYEEEE.

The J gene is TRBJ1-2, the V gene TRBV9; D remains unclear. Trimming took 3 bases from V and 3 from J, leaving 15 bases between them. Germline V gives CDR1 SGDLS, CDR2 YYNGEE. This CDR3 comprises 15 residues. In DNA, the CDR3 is TGTGCCAGCAGCGCCGGAGGAGGGAACCACTATGGCTACACCTTC. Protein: CASSAGGGNHYGYTF.

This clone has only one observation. The CDR3 DNA follows: TGTGCCAGCAGTTACTCGGACCCCTCTGGAAACACCATATATTTT. Its protein is CASSYSDPSGNTIYF. The rearrangement links TRBV6-5 to TRBJ1-3; the D is unclear. Germline V gene sequence: CDR1 MNHEY, CDR2 SVGAGI. Trimming removed 0 bases at V and 0 bases at J, with 6 bases between. CDR3 length: 15 amino acids.

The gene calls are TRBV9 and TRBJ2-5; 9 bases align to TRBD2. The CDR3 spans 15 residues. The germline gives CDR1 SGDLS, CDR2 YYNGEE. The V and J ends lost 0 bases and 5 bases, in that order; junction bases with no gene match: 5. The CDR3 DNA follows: TGTGCCAGCAGCGTAGGCGGGGGGGCGGTCGAGACCCAGTACTTC. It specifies CASSVGGGAVETQYF.

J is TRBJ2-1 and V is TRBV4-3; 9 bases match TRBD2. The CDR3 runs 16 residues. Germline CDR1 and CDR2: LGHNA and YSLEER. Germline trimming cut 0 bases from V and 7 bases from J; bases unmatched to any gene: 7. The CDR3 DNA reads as TGCGCCAGCAGCCAAGATCCCAGCGGGGGGAAAAATGAGCAGTTCTTC. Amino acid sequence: CASSQDPSGGKNEQFF.

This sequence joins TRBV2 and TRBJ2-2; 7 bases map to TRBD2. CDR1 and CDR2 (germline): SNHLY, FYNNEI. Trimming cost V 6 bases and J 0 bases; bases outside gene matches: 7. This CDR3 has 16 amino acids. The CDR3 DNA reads TGTGCCAGCAGGTCGACTAGCTTCGCGAACACCGGGGAGCTGTTTTTT. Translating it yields CASRSTSFANTGELFF.

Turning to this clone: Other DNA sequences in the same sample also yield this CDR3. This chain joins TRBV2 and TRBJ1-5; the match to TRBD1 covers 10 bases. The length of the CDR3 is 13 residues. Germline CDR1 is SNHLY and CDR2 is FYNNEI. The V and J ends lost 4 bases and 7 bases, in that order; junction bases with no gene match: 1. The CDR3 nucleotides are TGTGCCAGCAGTGGGACAGGGGGACAGCCCCAGCATTTT. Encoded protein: CASSGTGGQPQHF.

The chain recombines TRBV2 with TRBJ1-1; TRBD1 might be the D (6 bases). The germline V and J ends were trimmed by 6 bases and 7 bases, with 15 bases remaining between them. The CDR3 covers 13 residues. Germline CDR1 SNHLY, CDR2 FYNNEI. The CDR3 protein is CASRPIQGGEAFF. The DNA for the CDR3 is TGTGCCAGCAGACCAATACAGGGAGGTGAAGCTTTCTTT.

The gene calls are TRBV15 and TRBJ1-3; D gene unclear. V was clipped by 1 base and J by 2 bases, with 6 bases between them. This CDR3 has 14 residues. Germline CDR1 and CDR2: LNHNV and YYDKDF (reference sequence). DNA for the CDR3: TGTGCCACCAGCAGAGTCGGGGCTGGAAACACCATATATTTT. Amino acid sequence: CATSRVGAGNTIYF.

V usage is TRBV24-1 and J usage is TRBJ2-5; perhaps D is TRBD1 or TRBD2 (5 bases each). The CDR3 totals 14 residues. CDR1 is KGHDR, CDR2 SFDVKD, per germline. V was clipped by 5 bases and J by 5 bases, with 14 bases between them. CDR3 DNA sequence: TGTGCCACCAGTGCCGGGGTAGGGGTCGAGACCCAGTACTTC. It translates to CATSAGVGVETQYF.

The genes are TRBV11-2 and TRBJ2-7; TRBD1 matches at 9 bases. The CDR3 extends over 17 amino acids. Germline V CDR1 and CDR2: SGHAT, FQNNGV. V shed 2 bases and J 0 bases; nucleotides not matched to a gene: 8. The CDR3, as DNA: TGTGCCAGCAGCTTACCCCCGGGACAGGGAAGCTCCTACGAGCAGTACTTC. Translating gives CASSLPPGQGSSYEQYF.

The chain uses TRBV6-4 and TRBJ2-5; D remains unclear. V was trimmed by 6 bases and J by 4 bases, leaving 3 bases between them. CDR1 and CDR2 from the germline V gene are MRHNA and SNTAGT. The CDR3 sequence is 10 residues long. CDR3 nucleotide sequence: TGTGCCAGCAGGACAGAGACCCAGTACTTC. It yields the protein CASRTETQYF.

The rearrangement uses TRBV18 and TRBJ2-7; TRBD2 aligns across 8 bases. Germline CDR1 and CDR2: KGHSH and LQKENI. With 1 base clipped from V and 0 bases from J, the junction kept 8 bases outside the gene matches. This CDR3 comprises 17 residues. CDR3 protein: CASSPRTSSGNSYEQYF. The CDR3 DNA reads TGTGCCAGCTCACCACGAACGAGTAGCGGGAACTCCTACGAGCAGTACTTC. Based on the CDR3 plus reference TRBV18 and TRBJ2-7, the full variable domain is NAGVMQNPRHLVRRRGQEARLRCSPMKGHSHVYWYRQLPEEGLKFMVYLQKENIIDESGMPKERFSAEFPKEGPSILRIQQVVRGDSAAYFCASSPRTSSGNSYEQYFGPGTRLTVT.

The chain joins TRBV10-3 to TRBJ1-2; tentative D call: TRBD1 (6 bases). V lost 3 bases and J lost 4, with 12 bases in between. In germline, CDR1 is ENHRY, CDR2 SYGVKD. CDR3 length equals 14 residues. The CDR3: CAISERQDSYGYTF. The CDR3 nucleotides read TGTGCCATCAGTGAACGACAGGACAGCTATGGCTACACCTTC.

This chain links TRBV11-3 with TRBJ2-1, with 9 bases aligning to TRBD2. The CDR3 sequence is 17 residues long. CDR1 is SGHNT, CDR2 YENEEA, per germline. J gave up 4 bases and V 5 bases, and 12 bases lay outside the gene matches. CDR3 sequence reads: CASSPLGASGAYNEQFF. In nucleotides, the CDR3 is TGTGCCAGCAGCCCCTTAGGGGCTAGCGGGGCATACAATGAGCAGTTCTTC.

The CDR3 loop is CASGQGGQETQYF. The CDR3 DNA sequence: TGTGCCAGCGGACAGGGGGGCCAAGAGACCCAGTACTTC. The rearrangement uses TRBV5-6 and TRBJ2-5; TRBD1 aligns across 10 bases. The CDR3 covers 13 residues. CDR1 is SGHDT and CDR2 is YYEEEE in the germline V gene. V shed 7 bases, J shed 1 base, and the junction held 1 base outside the gene matches.

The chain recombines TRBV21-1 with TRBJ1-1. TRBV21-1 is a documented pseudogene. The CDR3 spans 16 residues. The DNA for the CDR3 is TGTGCCAGCAGCAAAGTAAGGGTCGCCGATGACACTGAAGCTTTCTTT. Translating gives CASSKVRVADDTEAFF.